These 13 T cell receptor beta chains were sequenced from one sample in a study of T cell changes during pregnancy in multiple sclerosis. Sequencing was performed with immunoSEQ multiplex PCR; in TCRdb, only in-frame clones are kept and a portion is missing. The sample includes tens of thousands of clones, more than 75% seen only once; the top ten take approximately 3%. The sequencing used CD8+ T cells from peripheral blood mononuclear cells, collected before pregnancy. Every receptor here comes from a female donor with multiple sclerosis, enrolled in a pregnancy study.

Here the CDR3 DNA reads TGCGCCAGCAGCCATCCTCTGGGGGCGGGTGAGCAGTTCTTC. Translation: CASSHPLGAGEQFF. The chain uses TRBV4-3 and TRBJ2-1, with D perhaps matching TRBD1 (6 bases). This CDR3 has 14 amino acids. CDR1 and CDR2 from the germline V gene are LGHNA and YSLEER. V lost 3 bases to trimming and J lost 9 bases, with 15 bases between them.

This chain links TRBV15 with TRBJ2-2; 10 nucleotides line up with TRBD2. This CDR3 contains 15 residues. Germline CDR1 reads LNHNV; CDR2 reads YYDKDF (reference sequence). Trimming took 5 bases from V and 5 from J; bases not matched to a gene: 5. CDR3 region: CATSRPGLATGELFF. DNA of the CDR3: TGTGCCACCAGCCGGCCGGGACTAGCGACCGGGGAGCTGTTTTTT.

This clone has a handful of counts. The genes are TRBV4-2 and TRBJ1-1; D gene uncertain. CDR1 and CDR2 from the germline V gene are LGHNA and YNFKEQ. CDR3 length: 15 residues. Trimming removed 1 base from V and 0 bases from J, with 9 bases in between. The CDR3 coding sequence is TGTGCCAGCAGCCAAGCACCAACGGTGAACACTGAAGCTTTCTTT. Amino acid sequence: CASSQAPTVNTEAFF.

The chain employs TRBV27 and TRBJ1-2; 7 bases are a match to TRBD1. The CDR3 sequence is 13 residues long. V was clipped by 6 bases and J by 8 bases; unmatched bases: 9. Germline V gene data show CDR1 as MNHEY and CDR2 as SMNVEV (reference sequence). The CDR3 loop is CASREGQGGGYTF. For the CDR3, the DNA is TGTGCCAGCAGGGAGGGGCAGGGGGGCGGCTACACCTTC.

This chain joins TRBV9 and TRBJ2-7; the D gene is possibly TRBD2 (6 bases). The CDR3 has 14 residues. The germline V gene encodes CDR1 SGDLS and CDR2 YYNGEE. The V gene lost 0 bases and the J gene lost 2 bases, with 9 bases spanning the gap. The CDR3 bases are TGTGCCAGCAGCGTAGACGGGGGTACCTACGAGCAGTACTTC. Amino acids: CASSVDGGTYEQYF.

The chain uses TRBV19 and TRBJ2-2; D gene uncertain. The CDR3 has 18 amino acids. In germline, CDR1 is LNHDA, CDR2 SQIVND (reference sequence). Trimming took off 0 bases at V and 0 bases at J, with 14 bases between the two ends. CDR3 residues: CASSIDRQAIANTGELFF. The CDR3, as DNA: TGTGCCAGTAGTATAGATCGTCAGGCGATCGCGAACACCGGGGAGCTGTTTTTT.

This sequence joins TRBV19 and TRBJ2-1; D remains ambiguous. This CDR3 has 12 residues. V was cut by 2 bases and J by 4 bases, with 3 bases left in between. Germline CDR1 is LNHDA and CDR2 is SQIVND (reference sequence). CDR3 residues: CASSIQYNEQFF. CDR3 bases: TGTGCCAGTAGTATACAGTACAATGAGCAGTTCTTC.

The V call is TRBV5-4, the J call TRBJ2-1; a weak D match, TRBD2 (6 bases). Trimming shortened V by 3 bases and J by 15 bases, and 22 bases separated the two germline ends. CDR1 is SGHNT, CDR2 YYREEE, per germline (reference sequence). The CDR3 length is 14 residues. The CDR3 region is CASSSPGLQGDLFF. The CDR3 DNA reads TGTGCCAGCAGCTCTCCGGGACTTCAAGGTGATTTGTTCTTC.

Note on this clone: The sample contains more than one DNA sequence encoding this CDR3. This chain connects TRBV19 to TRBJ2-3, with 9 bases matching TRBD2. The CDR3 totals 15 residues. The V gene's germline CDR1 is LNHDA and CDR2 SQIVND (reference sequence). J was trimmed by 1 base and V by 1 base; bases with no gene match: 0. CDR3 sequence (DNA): TGTGCCAGTAGTATAGTAGCGGGGGGCACAGATACGCAGTATTTT. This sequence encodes CASSIVAGGTDTQYF. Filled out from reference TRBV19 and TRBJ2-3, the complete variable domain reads DGGITQSPKYLFRKEGQNVTLSCEQNLNHDAMYWYRQDPGQGLRLIYYSQIVNDFQKGDIAEGYSVSREKKESFPLTVTSAQKNPTAFYLCASSIVAGGTDTQYFGPGTRLTVL.

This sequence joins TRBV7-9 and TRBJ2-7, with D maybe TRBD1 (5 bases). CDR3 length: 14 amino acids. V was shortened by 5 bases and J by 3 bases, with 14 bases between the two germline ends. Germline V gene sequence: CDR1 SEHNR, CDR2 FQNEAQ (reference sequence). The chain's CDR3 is CASSGQVGVYEQYF. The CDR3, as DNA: TGTGCCAGCAGCGGCCAGGTAGGGGTCTACGAGCAGTACTTC.

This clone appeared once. CDR3 nucleotides: TGTGCCAGCAGCTTAGCTCAGGTCGGCAGCCTCTATGGCTACACCTTC. Translation gives CASSLAQVGSLYGYTF. This rearrangement joins TRBV7-2 to TRBJ1-2; unclear D gene. This CDR3 has 16 residues. Trimming took off 0 bases at V and 4 bases at J, with 15 bases between the two ends. Germline V gives CDR1 SGHTA, CDR2 FQGNSA.

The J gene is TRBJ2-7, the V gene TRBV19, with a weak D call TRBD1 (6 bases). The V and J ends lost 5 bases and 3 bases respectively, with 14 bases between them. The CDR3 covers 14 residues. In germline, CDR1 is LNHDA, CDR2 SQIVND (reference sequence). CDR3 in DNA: TGTGCCAGTAGTTACGGACAGAAGGGCTACGAGCAGTACTTC. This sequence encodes CASSYGQKGYEQYF.

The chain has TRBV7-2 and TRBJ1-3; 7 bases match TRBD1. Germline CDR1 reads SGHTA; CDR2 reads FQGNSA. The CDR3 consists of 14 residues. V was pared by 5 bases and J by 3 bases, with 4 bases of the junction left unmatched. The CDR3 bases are TGTGCCAGCAGCCGACAGGGAATTGGAAACACCATATATTTT. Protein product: CASSRQGIGNTIYF.